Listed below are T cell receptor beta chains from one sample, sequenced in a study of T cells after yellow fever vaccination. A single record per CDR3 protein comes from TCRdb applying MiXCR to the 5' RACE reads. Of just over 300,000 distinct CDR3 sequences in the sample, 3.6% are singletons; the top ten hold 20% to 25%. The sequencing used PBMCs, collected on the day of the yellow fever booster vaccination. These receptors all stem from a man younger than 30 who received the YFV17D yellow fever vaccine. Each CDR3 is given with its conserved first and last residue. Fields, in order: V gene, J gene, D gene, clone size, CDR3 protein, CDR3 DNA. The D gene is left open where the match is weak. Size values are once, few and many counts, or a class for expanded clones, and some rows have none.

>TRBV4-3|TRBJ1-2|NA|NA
CASSQGQTENYGYTF
TGCGCCAGCAGCCAAGGACAGACTGAGAACTATGGCTACACCTTC
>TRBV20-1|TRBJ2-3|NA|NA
CSAEADTTDTQYF
TGCAGTGCAGAAGCGGATACCACAGATACGCAGTATTTT
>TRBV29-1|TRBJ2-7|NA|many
CSVRRQDSYEQYF
TGCAGCGTCCGACGACAGGACTCCTACGAGCAGTACTTC
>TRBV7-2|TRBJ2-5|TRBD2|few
CASSFSLLAGTQETQYF
TGTGCCAGCAGCTTTTCACTACTAGCGGGCACCCAAGAGACCCAGTACTTC
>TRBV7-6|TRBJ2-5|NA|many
CASSLWLRGQETQYF
TGTGCCAGCAGCTTGTGGCTACGGGGTCAAGAGACCCAGTACTTC
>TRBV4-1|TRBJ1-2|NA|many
CASSRSAGEVAGYTF
TGCGCCAGCAGCCGATCAGCAGGGGAGGTGGCCGGCTACACCTTC
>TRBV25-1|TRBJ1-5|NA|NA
CASSQGINQPQHF
TGTGCCAGCAGTCAGGGGATTAATCAGCCCCAGCATTTT
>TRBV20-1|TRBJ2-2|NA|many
CSARDARATGELFF
TGCAGTGCTAGAGATGCGAGGGCGACCGGGGAGCTGTTTTTT
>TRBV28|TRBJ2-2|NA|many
CASSIKTETTGELFF
TGTGCCAGCAGTATTAAGACAGAGACCACCGGGGAGCTGTTTTTT
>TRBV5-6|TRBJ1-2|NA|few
CASSLVERRNYGYTF
TGTGCCAGCAGCTTGGTGGAGAGGCGTAACTATGGCTACACCTTC
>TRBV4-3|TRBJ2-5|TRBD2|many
CASSQEPPTSGGSQYF
TGCGCCAGCAGCCAAGAGCCGCCCACTAGCGGGGGCTCCCAGTACTTC
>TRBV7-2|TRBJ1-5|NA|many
CASRLKGTPGQPQHF
TGTGCCAGCAGATTAAAGGGGACCCCGGGTCAGCCCCAGCATTTT
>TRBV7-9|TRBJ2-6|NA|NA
CASSLGWGSGANVLTF
TGTGCCAGCAGCTTAGGATGGGGTTCTGGGGCCAACGTCCTGACTTTC
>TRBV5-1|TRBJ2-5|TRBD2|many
CASSWLTSGGQETQYF
TGCGCCAGCAGCTGGCTGACTAGCGGGGGACAAGAGACCCAGTACTTC
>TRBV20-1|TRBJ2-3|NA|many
CSAQRQGDTQYF
TGCAGTGCCCAGAGGCAGGGAGATACGCAGTATTTT
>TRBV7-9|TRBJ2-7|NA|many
CASGYEQYF
TGTGCCAGCGGCTACGAGCAGTACTTC
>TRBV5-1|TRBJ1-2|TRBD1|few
CASSLGDRIGSGYTF
TGCGCCAGCAGCTTGGGGGACAGGATCGGGAGTGGCTACACCTTC
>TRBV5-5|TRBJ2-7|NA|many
CASSQTTREQYF
TGTGCCAGCAGCCAGACCACGCGCGAGCAGTACTTC
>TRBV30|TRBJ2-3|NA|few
CAWTTRGADTQYF
TGTGCCTGGACCACTCGGGGAGCCGATACGCAGTATTTT
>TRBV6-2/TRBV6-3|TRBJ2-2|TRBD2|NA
CASLNRLAGARNTGELFF
TGTGCCAGTCTAAATCGACTAGCGGGGGCCCGGAACACCGGGGAGCTGTTTTTT
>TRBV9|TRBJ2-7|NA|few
CASSVGGPSYEQYF
TGTGCCAGCAGCGTAGGAGGTCCCTCCTACGAGCAGTACTTC
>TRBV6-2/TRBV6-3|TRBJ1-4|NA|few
CASRGLGDREKLFF
TGTGCCAGCAGGGGATTAGGAGACCGTGAAAAACTGTTTTTT
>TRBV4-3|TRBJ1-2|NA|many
CASSQVGGGGYTF
TGCGCCAGCAGCCAAGTCGGTGGGGGTGGCTACACCTTC
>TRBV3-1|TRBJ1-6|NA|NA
CASSQGGLRQVHF
TGTGCCAGCAGCCAGGGGGGTCTGAGACAGGTCCACTTT
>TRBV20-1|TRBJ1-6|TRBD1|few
CSARTGGQIHF
TGCAGTGCTCGGACAGGAGGCCAAATCCACTTT
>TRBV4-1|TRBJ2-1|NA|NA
CASSQGLGLEQFF
TGCGCCAGCAGCCAGGGGTTGGGGTTGGAGCAGTTCTTC
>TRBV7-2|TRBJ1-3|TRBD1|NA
CASSLFDRGPGNTIYF
TGTGCCAGCAGCTTATTTGACAGGGGGCCTGGAAACACCATATATTTT
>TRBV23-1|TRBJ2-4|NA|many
CATLMKNQGGPKNIQYF
TGCGCCACCCTTATGAAAAACCAGGGGGGCCCCAAAAACATTCAGTACTTC
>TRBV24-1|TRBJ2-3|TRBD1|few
CATSSTGEDTQYF
TGTGCCACCAGTTCCACAGGGGAAGATACGCAGTATTTT
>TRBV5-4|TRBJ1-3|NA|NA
CASSSDISSGNTIYF
TGTGCCAGCAGCTCCGACATTTCCTCTGGAAACACCATATATTTT
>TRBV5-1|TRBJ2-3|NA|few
CASGGARSTDTQYF
TGCGCCAGCGGGGGGGCCAGAAGCACAGATACGCAGTATTTT
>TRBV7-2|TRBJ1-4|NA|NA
CASSTSTNEKLFF
TGTGCCAGCAGCACCAGTACCAATGAAAAACTGTTTTTT
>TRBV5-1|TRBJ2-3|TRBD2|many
CASSTGLAALDTQYF
TGCGCCAGCAGCACAGGACTAGCGGCCCTAGATACGCAGTATTTT
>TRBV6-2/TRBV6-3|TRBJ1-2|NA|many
CASMPYRIFYGYTF
TGTGCCAGCATGCCCTACAGGATTTTCTATGGCTACACCTTC
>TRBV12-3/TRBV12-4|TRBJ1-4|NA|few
CASSQAEEKLFF
TGTGCCAGCAGCCAGGCAGAGGAAAAACTGTTTTTT
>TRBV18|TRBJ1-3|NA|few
CASSRGQISGNTIYF
TGTGCCAGCTCACGGGGCCAGATCTCTGGAAACACCATATATTTT
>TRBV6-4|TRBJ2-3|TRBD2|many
CASSSGLAGSDTQYF
TGTGCCAGCAGTTCAGGACTAGCGGGGTCAGATACGCAGTATTTT
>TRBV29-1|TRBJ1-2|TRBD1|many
CSVEGPGGAYTF
TGCAGCGTTGAAGGGCCAGGGGGAGCCTACACCTTC
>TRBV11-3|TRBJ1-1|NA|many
CASSLDGPNTEAFF
TGTGCCAGCAGCTTAGACGGCCCGAACACTGAAGCTTTCTTT
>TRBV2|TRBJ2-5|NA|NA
CASSVDSYRETQYF
TGTGCCAGCAGTGTGGACTCCTATCGGGAGACCCAGTACTTC
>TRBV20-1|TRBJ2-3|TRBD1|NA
CSASAVQGALADTQYF
TGCAGTGCTAGTGCGGTACAGGGGGCATTGGCAGATACGCAGTATTTT
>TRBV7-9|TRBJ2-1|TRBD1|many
CASSRDRAAREQFF
TGTGCCAGCAGTAGGGACAGGGCAGCCCGTGAGCAGTTCTTC
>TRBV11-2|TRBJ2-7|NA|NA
CASSLYPAQQSDEQYF
TGTGCCAGCAGCTTATATCCGGCCCAGCAGTCTGACGAGCAGTACTTC
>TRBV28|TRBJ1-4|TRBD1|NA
CASSIRTGVIEKLFF
TGTGCCAGCAGTATCCGGACAGGGGTTATCGAAAAACTGTTTTTT
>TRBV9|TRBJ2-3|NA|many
CASSVRGPRSDTQYF
TGTGCCAGCAGCGTCAGAGGGCCTCGATCAGATACGCAGTATTTT
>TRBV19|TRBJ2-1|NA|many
CASSIDQIPKDSRRDEQFF
TGTGCCAGTAGTATAGATCAAATTCCGAAGGACTCGCGGAGAGATGAGCAGTTCTTC
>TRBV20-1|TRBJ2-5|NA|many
CSASPASGQETQYF
TGCAGTGCTAGCCCAGCGAGCGGCCAAGAGACCCAGTACTTC
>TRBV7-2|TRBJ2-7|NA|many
CASSLFLGISYEQYF
TGTGCCAGCAGCTTATTCCTGGGTATTTCCTACGAGCAGTACTTC
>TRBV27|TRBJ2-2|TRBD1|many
CASSLGQGAVFKGELFF
TGTGCCAGCAGTTTGGGACAGGGGGCGGTGTTTAAGGGGGAGCTGTTTTTT
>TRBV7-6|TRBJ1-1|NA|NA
CASSSGTSTEAFF
TGTGCCAGCAGCTCCGGTACCTCAACTGAAGCTTTCTTT
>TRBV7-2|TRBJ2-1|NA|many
CASSSLVRVSYNEQFF
TGTGCCAGCAGCTCTTTGGTGCGCGTGTCCTACAATGAGCAGTTCTTC
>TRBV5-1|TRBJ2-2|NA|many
CASSRRLGPYTGELFF
TGCGCCAGCAGCCGTAGACTAGGCCCGTACACCGGGGAGCTGTTTTTT
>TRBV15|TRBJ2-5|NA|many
CATSRDRSWGETQYF
TGTGCCACCAGCAGAGATAGGTCCTGGGGAGAGACCCAGTACTTC
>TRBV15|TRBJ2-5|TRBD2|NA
CATSRAGLAGIETQYF
TGTGCCACCAGCAGAGCGGGACTAGCGGGGATCGAGACCCAGTACTTC